Following are 15 T cell receptor beta chains from one sample sequenced in a study of control samples from healthy donors and cancer patients. TCRdb keeps only in-frame clones here, not all; method: immunoSEQ multiplex PCR. There are about 94,000 clones in the sample; around nine tenths occur only once, and 3.5% to 4.5% lies in the top ten. Sequences were obtained from blood. These receptors were obtained from a young woman in good health.

The rearrangement uses TRBV6-6 and TRBJ1-2; 7 positions agree with TRBD1. The length of the CDR3 is 15 residues. J was trimmed by 6 bases and V by 0 bases; bases with no gene match: 7. The V gene's germline CDR1 is MNHNY and CDR2 SVGAGI (reference sequence). The CDR3 reads CASSYSEGAADGYTF. The CDR3 DNA is TGTGCCAGCAGTTACTCTGAGGGGGCCGCAGATGGCTACACCTTC.

Concerning this clone: At the DNA level, this CDR3 is encoded by other sequences in the same sample as well. The chain is built from TRBV7-9 and TRBJ1-3; D is uncertain. The CDR3 is 13 amino acids. V dropped 1 base and J dropped 3 bases, with 4 bases sitting between them. CDR1 is SEHNR and CDR2 is FQNEAQ in the germline V gene (reference sequence). The CDR3 coding sequence is TGTGCCAGCAGCTTAGTCAGTGGAAACACCATATATTTT. Residues: CASSLVSGNTIYF.

The CDR3 spells CASSPSLGQTFTGELFF. In DNA, the CDR3 is TGTGCCAGCTCACCAAGTCTGGGACAAACCTTCACCGGGGAGCTGTTTTTT. The chain joins TRBV18 to TRBJ2-2; D may be TRBD1 (6 bases). The CDR3 totals 17 residues. The germline V gene has CDR1 KGHSH and CDR2 LQKENI. The V and J ends lost 2 bases and 4 bases respectively, with 17 bases between them.

The CDR3 region is CASKVGGTRGYTF. CDR3 nucleotide sequence: TGTGCCAGCAAGGTTGGAGGGACTAGGGGCTACACCTTC. The chain links TRBV27 to TRBJ1-2; D is perhaps TRBD1 (5 bases). Trimming stripped 7 bases from V and 8 bases from J, with 17 bases between. CDR1 MNHEY and CDR2 SMNVEV come from the germline V gene (reference sequence). The CDR3 contains 13 residues.

CDR3 sequence reads: CASSPRDRDAYEQYF. CDR3 sequence (DNA): TGTGCCAGCAGTCCCCGGGACAGAGACGCCTACGAGCAGTACTTC. The chain uses TRBV6-5 and TRBJ2-7; 7 positions match TRBD1. There are 15 residues in the CDR3. Trimming cost V 5 bases and J 2 bases; bases outside gene matches: 9. CDR1 and CDR2 (germline): MNHEY, SVGAGI.

The chain has TRBV7-9 and TRBJ1-5; D gene uncertain. Germline lookup yields CDR1 SEHNR and CDR2 FQNEAQ (reference sequence). The V end was cut by 1 base, the J end by 1 base, with 5 bases between. The CDR3 has 14 amino acids. In DNA, the CDR3 is TGTGCCAGCAGCTTAGAGGGCAGCAATCAGCCCCAGCATTTT. This codes for CASSLEGSNQPQHF.

The chain couples TRBV5-1 to TRBJ2-7; the D is unclear. This CDR3 is built from 14 residues. Trimming removed 0 bases from V and 1 base from J, with 8 bases in between. From germline, CDR1 is SGHRS and CDR2 YFSETQ. This CDR3 is CASSLETDSYEQYF. The CDR3 coding sequence is TGCGCCAGCAGCTTGGAAACAGATTCCTACGAGCAGTACTTC. Full variable domain (rest looked up from reference TRBV5-1 and TRBJ2-7): KAGVTQTPRYLIKTRGQQVTLSCSPISGHRSVSWYQQTPGQGLQFLFEYFSETQRNKGNFPGRFSGRQFSNSRSEMNVSTLELGDSALYLCASSLETDSYEQYFGPGTRLTVT.

The V call is TRBV3-1 (or the pseudogene TRBV3-2), the J call TRBJ1-6, with 10 bases matching TRBD1. Germline V gives CDR1 LGHDT, CDR2 YNNKEL (reference sequence). The CDR3 runs to 17 residues. With V trimmed by 2 bases and J by 12 bases, 13 bases remained unmatched. This CDR3 is CASSQPPFGQGGGPLHF. The DNA of the CDR3 is TGTGCCAGCAGCCAACCTCCATTCGGACAGGGGGGTGGACCCCTCCACTTT.

The chain recombines TRBV6-5 with TRBJ1-5, with D hard to call. V shed 6 bases and J shed 0 bases, with 12 bases lying between them. The germline V gene has CDR1 MNHEY and CDR2 SVGAGI. There are 15 residues in the CDR3. CDR3 residues: CASSLGPTSNQPQHF. The CDR3 nucleotides are TGTGCCAGCAGCTTGGGCCCAACTAGCAATCAGCCCCAGCATTTT.

This clone was observed a single time. CDR3 amino acids: CASQAETQYF. Written as DNA, the CDR3 is TGTGCCAGCCAGGCGGAGACCCAGTACTTC. The rearrangement uses TRBV2 and TRBJ2-5; D uncertain. The CDR3 sequence is 10 residues long. The germline V and J ends were trimmed by 8 bases and 5 bases, with 6 bases remaining between them. CDR1 and CDR2 (germline): SNHLY, FYNNEI.

The V and J genes are TRBV4-2 and TRBJ1-3; D call uncertain. Germline V gene lookup returns CDR1 LGHNA and CDR2 YNFKEQ. The CDR3 totals 17 residues. Trimming cost V 1 base and J 3 bases, with 16 bases left between them. CDR3 sequence (DNA): TGTGCCAGCAGCCAAGCCCTGGGCGCGGCTGATGGAAACACCATATATTTT. Encoded protein: CASSQALGAADGNTIYF.

This clone occurred a few times. The chain links TRBV2 to TRBJ2-4; possibly TRBD2 for D (5 bases). The V gene's germline CDR1 is SNHLY and CDR2 FYNNEI. V lost 1 base and J lost 8, with 12 bases in between. The CDR3 contains 14 residues. This CDR3 reads CASSEDPSEDIQYF. As DNA, the CDR3 is TGTGCCAGCAGTGAAGACCCCTCGGAGGACATTCAGTACTTC.

In its sample, this clone was seen once. The V and J genes are TRBV21-1 and TRBJ1-1; the D call TRBD1 from the table was never checked on the DNA. TRBV21-1 is reported as a pseudogene. The CDR3 is made up of 15 amino acids. CDR3 nucleotide sequence: TGTGCCAGCGGAGGACGGGACAGGGTGAACACTGAAGCTTTCTTT. Amino acid sequence: CASGGRDRVNTEAFF.

The chain is built from TRBV7-9 and TRBJ1-5; D is perhaps TRBD1 (5 bases). The CDR3 has 13 amino acids. Germline values: CDR1 SEHNR, CDR2 FQNEAQ (reference sequence). CDR3 amino acids: CGIRGVSNQPQHF. Written as DNA, the CDR3 is TGTGGGATACGGGGGGTGAGCAATCAGCCCCAGCATTTT.

The rearrangement links TRBV9 to TRBJ2-2; the D is unclear. The CDR3 length is 12 residues. V was shortened by 0 bases and J by 3 bases, with 0 bases between the two germline ends. The germline V gene encodes CDR1 SGDLS and CDR2 YYNGEE. The CDR3 DNA reads as TGTGCCAGCAGCGTAGACACCGGGGAGCTGTTTTTT. Protein sequence: CASSVDTGELFF.